This T cell receptor (beta chain) was profiled in a study of T-cell reconstitution after alpha-beta-depleted transplantation in children (dated by TCRdb to 2016 to 2017). With regard to the full study: Using TCR repertoire profiling, the study quantitatively followed how T-cell immune reconstitution unfolded in children after TCRalphabeta/CD19-depleted allogeneic hematopoietic cell transplantation.

Libraries came from PCR. Data came from an Illumina HiSeq 2500. To normalize quantification of the TCRbeta repertoire, the TCR libraries were built with molecular barcoding that relied on unique molecular identifiers. TCRdb itself trimmed the public reads at Q25 with fastp, ran MiXCR and retained productive beta chains. Rows are unified per CDR3 protein, each entry keeping the most common DNA and genes. The sample records around 370,000 distinct CDR3 sequences, approximately 10% of which are singletons. Together, the top ten hold around 2.5% of the sample. This clonotype was counted only a few times. It lacks a known antigen. There are no base qualities to consult, and no much larger clone falls within one base. This sequence originates from a human donor who donated a stem cell graft to a child with acute lymphoblastic leukemia. The material sequenced was PBMCs from the stem cell graft donor, taken from the stem cell graft.

The CDR3 region has the sequence CASGLAGVPDTQYF. The DNA reads TGTGCCAGCGGACTAGCGGGAGTTCCCGATACGCAGTATTTT. The rearranged chain carries TRBV28 and TRBJ2-3; 13 junctional bases match TRBD2. Counted from cysteine to phenylalanine, this CDR3 has 14 amino acids. Here the CDR3 DNA is all that survives: 42 bases in frame from base 1. The germline V gene gives CDR1 as MDHEN and CDR2 as SYDVKM. V is cut back by 8 bases and J by 6 bases, with 5 bases in the junction unmatched.